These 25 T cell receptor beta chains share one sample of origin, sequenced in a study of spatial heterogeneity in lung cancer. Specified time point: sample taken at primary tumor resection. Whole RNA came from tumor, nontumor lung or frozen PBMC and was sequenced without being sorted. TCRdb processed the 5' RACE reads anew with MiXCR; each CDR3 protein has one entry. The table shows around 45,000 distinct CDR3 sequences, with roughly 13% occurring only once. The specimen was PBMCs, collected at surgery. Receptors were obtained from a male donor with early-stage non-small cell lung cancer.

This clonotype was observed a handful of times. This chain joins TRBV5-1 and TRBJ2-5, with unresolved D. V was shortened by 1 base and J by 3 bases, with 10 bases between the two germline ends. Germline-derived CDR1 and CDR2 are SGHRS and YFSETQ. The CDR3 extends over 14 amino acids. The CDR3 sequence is CASSLFGSKETQYF. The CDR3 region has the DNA TGCGCCAGCAGCTTGTTCGGCAGCAAAGAGACCCAGTACTTC.

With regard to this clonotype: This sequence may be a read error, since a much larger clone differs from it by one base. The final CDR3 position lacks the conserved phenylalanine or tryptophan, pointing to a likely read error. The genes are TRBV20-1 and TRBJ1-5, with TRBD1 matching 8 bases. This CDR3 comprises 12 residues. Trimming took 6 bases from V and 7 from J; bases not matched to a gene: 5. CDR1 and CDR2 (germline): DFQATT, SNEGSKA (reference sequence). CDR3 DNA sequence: TGCAGTGCCCCGACAGGGGCCCAGCCCCAGCATTAT. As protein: CSAPTGAQPQHY.

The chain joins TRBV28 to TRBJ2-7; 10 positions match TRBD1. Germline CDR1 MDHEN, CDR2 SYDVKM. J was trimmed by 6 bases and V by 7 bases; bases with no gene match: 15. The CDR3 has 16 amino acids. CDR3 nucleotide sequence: TGTGCCAGCAACCCTCAGAGGGGGACAGGGGATGGCGAGCAGTACTTC. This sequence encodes CASNPQRGTGDGEQYF.

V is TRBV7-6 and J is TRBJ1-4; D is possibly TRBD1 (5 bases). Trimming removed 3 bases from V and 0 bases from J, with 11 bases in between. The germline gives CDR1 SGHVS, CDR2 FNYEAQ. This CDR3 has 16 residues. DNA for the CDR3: TGTGCCAGCAGCTTCGGGACGCCTGCAACTAATGAAAAACTGTTTTTT. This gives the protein CASSFGTPATNEKLFF.

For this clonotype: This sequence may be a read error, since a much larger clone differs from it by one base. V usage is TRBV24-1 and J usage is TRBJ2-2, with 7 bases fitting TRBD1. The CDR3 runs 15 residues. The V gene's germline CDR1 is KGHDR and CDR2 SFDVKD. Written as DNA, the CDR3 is TGTGCCACCAGTGATATCGACAGGGAAACCGAGGAGCTGTTTTTT. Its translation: CATSDIDRETEELFF.

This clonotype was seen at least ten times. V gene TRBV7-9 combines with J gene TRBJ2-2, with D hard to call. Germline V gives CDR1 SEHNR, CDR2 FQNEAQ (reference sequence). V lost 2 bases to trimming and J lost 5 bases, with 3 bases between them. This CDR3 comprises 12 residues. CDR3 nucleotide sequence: TGTGCCAGCAGCTTACGTACCGGGGAGCTGTTTTTT. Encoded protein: CASSLRTGELFF.

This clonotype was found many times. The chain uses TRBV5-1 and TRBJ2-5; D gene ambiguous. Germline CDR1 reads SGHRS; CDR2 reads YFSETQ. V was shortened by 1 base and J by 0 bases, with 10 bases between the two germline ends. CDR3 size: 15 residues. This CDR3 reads CASSLNTGYQETQYF. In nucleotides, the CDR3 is TGCGCCAGCAGCTTGAATACCGGGTACCAAGAGACCCAGTACTTC. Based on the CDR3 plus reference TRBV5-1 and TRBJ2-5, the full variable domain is KAGVTQTPRYLIKTRGQQVTLSCSPISGHRSVSWYQQTPGQGLQFLFEYFSETQRNKGNFPGRFSGRQFSNSRSEMNVSTLELGDSALYLCASSLNTGYQETQYFGPGTRLLVL.

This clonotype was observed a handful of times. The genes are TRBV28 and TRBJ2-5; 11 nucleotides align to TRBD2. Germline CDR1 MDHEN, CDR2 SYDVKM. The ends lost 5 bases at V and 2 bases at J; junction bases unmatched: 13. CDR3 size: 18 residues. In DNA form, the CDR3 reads TGTGCCAGCAGTCAGCTAGCGGGAGGCCCACGGGAGCAAGAGACCCAGTACTTC. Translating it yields CASSQLAGGPREQETQYF.

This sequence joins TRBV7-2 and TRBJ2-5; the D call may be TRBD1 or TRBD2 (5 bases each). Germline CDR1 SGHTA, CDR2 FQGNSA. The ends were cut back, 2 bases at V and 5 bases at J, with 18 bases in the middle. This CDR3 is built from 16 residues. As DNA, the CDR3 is TGTGCCAGCAGCTTAAAGGGACCACACCTCGAGGAGACCCAGTACTTC. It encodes CASSLKGPHLEETQYF.

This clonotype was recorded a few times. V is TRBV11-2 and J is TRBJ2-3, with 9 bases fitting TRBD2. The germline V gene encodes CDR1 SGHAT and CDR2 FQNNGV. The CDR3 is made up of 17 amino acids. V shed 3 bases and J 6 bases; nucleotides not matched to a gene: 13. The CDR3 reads CASSFSVAGDYSDTQYF. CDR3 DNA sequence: TGTGCCAGCAGCTTCTCGGTAGCGGGGGACTACAGTGATACGCAGTATTTT.

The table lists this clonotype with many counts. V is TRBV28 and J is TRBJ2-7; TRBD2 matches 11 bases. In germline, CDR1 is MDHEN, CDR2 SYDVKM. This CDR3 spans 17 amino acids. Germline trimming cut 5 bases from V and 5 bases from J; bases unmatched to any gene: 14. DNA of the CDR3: TGTGCCAGCAGTGCCTACGGTCTGCGACTAGCGGGGAACGAGCAGTACTTC. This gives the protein CASSAYGLRLAGNEQYF.

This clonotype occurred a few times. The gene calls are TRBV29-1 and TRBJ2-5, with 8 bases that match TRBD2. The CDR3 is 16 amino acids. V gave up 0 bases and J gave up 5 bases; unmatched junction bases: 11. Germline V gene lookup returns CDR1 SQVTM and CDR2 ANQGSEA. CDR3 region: CSVEDPTSGQDETQYF. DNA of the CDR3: TGCAGCGTTGAAGATCCTACTAGCGGACAAGATGAGACCCAGTACTTC.

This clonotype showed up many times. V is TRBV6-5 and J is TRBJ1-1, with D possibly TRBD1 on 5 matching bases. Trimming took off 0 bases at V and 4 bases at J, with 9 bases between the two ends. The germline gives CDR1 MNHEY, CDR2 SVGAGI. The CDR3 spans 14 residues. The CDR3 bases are TGTGCCAGCAGTTACTCTCCGGGACTCACTGAAGCTTTCTTT. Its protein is CASSYSPGLTEAFF.

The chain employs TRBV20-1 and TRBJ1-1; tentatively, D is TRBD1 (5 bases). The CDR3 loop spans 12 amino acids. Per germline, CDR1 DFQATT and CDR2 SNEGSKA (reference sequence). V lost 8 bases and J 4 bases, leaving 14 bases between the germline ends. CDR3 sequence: CSRRGVGTEAFF. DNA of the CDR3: TGCAGTCGGAGGGGCGTGGGCACTGAAGCTTTCTTT.

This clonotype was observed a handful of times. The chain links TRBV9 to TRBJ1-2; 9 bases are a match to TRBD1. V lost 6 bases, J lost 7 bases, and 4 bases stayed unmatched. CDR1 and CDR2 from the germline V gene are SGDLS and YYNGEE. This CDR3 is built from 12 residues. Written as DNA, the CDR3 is TGTGCCAGCACCACAGGGGGCTTTGGCTACACCTTC. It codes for CASTTGGFGYTF.

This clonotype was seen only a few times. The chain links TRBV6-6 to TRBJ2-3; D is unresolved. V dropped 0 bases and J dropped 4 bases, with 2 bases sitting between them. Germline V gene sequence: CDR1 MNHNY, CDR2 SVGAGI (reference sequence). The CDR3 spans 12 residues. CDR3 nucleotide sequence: TGTGCCAGCAGTTACTCGTCAGATACGCAGTATTTT. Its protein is CASSYSSDTQYF.

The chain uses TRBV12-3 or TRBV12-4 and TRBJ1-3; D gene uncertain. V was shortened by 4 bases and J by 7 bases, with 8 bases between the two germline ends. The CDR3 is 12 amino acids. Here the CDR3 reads CASSSLMNTIYF. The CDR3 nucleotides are TGTGCCAGCAGTTCCCTGATGAACACCATATATTTT.

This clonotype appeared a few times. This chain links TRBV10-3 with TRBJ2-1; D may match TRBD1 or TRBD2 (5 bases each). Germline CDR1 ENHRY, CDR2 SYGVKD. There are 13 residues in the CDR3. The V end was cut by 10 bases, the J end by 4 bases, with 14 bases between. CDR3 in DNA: TGTGCCAGCCGGTGGGACCAATACAATGAGCAGTTCTTC. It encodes CASRWDQYNEQFF.

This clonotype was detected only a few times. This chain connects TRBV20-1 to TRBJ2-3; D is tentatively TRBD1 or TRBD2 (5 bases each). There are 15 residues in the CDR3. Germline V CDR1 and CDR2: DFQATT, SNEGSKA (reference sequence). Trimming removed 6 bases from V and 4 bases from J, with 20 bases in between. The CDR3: CSAGKGTPDADTQYF. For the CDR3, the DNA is TGCAGTGCCGGTAAAGGGACCCCGGACGCAGATACGCAGTATTTT.

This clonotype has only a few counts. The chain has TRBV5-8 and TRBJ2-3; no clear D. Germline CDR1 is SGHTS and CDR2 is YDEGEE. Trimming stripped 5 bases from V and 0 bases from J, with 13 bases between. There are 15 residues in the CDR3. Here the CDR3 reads CASSKRLASTDTQYF. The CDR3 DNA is TGTGCCAGCAGTAAGAGACTGGCTAGCACAGATACGCAGTATTTT.

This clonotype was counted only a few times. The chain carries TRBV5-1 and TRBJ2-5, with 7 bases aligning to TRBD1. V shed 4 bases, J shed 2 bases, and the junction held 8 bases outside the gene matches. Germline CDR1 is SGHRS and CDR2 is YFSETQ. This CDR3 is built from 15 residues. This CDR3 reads CASSLLPGQQETQYF. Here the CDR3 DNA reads TGCGCCAGCAGCCTTCTCCCGGGACAGCAAGAGACCCAGTACTTC.

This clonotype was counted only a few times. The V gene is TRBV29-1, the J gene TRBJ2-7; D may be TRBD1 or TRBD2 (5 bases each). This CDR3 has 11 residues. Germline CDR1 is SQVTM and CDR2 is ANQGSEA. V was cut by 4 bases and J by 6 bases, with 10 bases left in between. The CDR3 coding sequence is TGCAGCGTTGGGGGGAGTCGCGAGCAGTACTTC. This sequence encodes CSVGGSREQYF.

The CDR3 region is CASSLEPLFRGSSYEQYF. CDR3 DNA: TGTGCCAGCAGCTTGGAACCCCTATTTCGCGGCAGCTCCTACGAGCAGTACTTC. This chain connects TRBV5-6 to TRBJ2-7, with no clear D. V lost 0 bases, J lost 0 bases, and 19 bases lay in between. The CDR3 totals 18 residues. Per germline, CDR1 SGHDT and CDR2 YYEEEE.

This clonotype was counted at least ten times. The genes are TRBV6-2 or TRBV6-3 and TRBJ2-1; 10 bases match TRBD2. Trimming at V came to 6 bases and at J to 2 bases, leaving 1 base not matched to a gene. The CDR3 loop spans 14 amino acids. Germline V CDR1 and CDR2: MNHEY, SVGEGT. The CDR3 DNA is TGTGCCAGCAGGAGCGGGGGGGCCTACAATGAGCAGTTCTTC. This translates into CASRSGGAYNEQFF.

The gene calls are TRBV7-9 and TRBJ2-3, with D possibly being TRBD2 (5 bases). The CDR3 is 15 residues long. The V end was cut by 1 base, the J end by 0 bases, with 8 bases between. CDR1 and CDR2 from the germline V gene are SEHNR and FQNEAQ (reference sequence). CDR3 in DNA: TGTGCCAGCAGCTTAGGAGGGCCCAGCACAGATACGCAGTATTTT. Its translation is CASSLGGPSTDTQYF.